The 2 T cell receptor beta chains given below trace back to one sample, sequenced in a study of beta chain features in type 1 diabetes. All of the isolated RNA was reverse transcribed, so expressed TCRB transcripts were sequenced. Profiling relied on immunoSEQ multiplex PCR, and the TCRdb table lists in-frame clones only, not all of them. The table has over 500,000 clones, around 15% seen once. Sequenced sample: naive CD4+ T cells from blood. These receptor sequences come from a man younger than 35 in good health.

The chain employs TRBV7-8 and TRBJ2-3; tentative D call: TRBD1 (6 bases). The CDR3 spans 13 residues. The germline gives CDR1 SGHVS, CDR2 FQNEAQ. The V and J ends lost 3 bases and 8 bases respectively, with 12 bases between them. CDR3 in amino acids: CASSFTGLGTQYF. The DNA for the CDR3 is TGTGCCAGCAGCTTTACAGGGTTGGGTACGCAGTATTTT.

The chain links TRBV7-9 to TRBJ2-1, with D uncertain. The germline gives CDR1 SEHNR, CDR2 FQNEAQ (reference sequence). The V end was cut by 2 bases, the J end by 0 bases, with 8 bases between. The CDR3 has 15 residues. The CDR3 region is CASSLWGSSYNEQFF. The CDR3, as DNA: TGTGCCAGCAGCTTATGGGGTAGCTCCTACAATGAGCAGTTCTTC.